The 7 T cell receptor beta chains below come from one sample, sequenced in a study of blood T cell repertoires in COVID-19. Profiled with immunoSEQ multiplex PCR; TCRdb holds only in-frame clones, not every one. The sample records 31,000 or so clones, roughly 89% being singletons. What was sequenced was peripheral blood. These receptors came from an elderly man with acute or convalescent COVID-19.

This clone has just one count. The chain is built from TRBV3-1 (or the pseudogene TRBV3-2) and TRBJ2-7; tentatively, D is TRBD2 (6 bases). V was pared by 2 bases and J by 9 bases, with 14 bases between. Germline CDR1 is LGHDT and CDR2 is YNNKEL (reference sequence). The CDR3 is 13 residues long. Written as DNA, the CDR3 is TGTGCCAGCAGCCAATCCACAGGTAGCGGGCAGTACTTC. It is translated as CASSQSTGSGQYF.

The chain carries TRBV12-5 and TRBJ2-7; 10 nucleotides line up with TRBD2. CDR1 is LGHNT and CDR2 is FRNRAP in the germline V gene. The CDR3 is 14 amino acids. V shed 4 bases and J 3 bases; nucleotides not matched to a gene: 3. The DNA for the CDR3 is TGTGCTAGTGGTTCCGGGACTAGCGACTACGAGCAGTACTTC. This codes for CASGSGTSDYEQYF. The full variable domain, with the rest looked up from reference TRBV12-5 and TRBJ2-7, is DARVTQTPRHKVTEMGQEVTMRCQPILGHNTVFWYRQTMMQGLELLAYFRNRAPLDDSGMPKDRFSAEMPDATLATLKIQPSEPRDSAVYFCASGSGTSDYEQYFGPGTRLTVT.

The J gene is TRBJ1-6, the V gene TRBV28, with D perhaps TRBD1 (6 bases). V was pared by 2 bases and J by 7 bases, with 18 bases between. The CDR3 sequence is 17 residues long. Per germline, CDR1 MDHEN and CDR2 SYDVKM. CDR3 in amino acids: CASSLVQGQGLNSPLHF. Here the CDR3 DNA reads TGTGCCAGCAGTTTAGTTCAGGGGCAGGGGCTGAATTCACCCCTCCACTTT.

V usage is TRBV30 and J usage is TRBJ2-1; TRBD2 matches 10 bases. The germline gives CDR1 GTSNPN, CDR2 SVGIG (reference sequence). The CDR3 length is 13 residues. V was clipped by 8 bases and J by 8 bases; unmatched bases: 9. The CDR3 coding sequence is TGTGCCGGGATGGTCAGCGGGAGGGATGAGCAGTTCTTC. Amino acids: CAGMVSGRDEQFF.

The chain recombines TRBV7-9 with TRBJ1-2; no firm D call. The V gene lost 7 bases and the J gene lost 4 bases, with 19 bases spanning the gap. CDR1 is SEHNR, CDR2 FQNEAQ, per germline (reference sequence). The CDR3 runs 15 residues. The CDR3: CASIPKEVLPYGYTF. In DNA, the CDR3 is TGTGCCAGCATTCCCAAGGAGGTTTTGCCCTATGGCTACACCTTC.

The chain recombines TRBV12-3 or TRBV12-4 with TRBJ1-5, with a tentative D call TRBD1 (5 bases). The CDR3 has 13 amino acids. The V end lost 9 bases, the J end lost 3 bases, and 12 bases lay between the germline ends. Here the CDR3 DNA reads TGTGCCAGGCAGGGAAAGGCCAATCAGCCCCAGCATTTT. Protein product: CARQGKANQPQHF.

The chain combines TRBV4-2 with TRBJ2-5, with 7 bases that match TRBD1. J gave up 5 bases and V 3 bases, and 12 bases lay outside the gene matches. The CDR3 consists of 16 residues. Germline assignment: CDR1 LGHNA and CDR2 YNFKEQ. CDR3 amino acids: CASSQRIEGARETQYF. The CDR3, as DNA: TGTGCCAGCAGCCAGCGGATCGAGGGGGCGCGTGAGACCCAGTACTTC.